The rows below give T cell receptor beta chains drawn from one sample of a study of CD8 T cells in Susac syndrome. TCRdb re-called the immunoSEQ multiplex PCR reads with MiXCR, one entry per CDR3 protein. The table lists 190,000 or so distinct CDR3 sequences, 90% to 95% of them singletons. Sequencing was performed on CD4+ T cells from PBMCs. All receptors come from a human donor with multiple sclerosis. Each CDR3 is given with its conserved first and last residue. Fields, in order: D gene, J gene, V gene, CDR3 DNA, CDR3 protein. A D gene is named only where the DNA matches it firmly.

NA,TRBJ2-6,TRBV12-3/TRBV12-4,TGTGCCAGCAGATGGGACTTAACCGGGGCCAACGTCCTGACTTTC,CASRWDLTGANVLTF
TRBD1,TRBJ1-2,TRBV9,TGTGCCAGCAGCGAGGACAGGGGATTATACACCTTC,CASSEDRGLYTF
NA,TRBJ1-5,TRBV3-1,TGTGCCAGCAGCGAACCCGGGAGCACTCAGCCCCAGCATTTT,CASSEPGSTQPQHF
NA,TRBJ2-3,TRBV30,TGTGCCTGGATGACGCTGGAGGGCGTTACGCAGTATTTT,CAWMTLEGVTQYF
NA,TRBJ1-2,TRBV3-1,TGTGCCAGCAGCCAGCACGCCCCCAAAGCCACGACCTATGGCTACACCTTC,CASSQHAPKATTYGYTF
NA,TRBJ2-7,TRBV18,TGTGCCAGCTCACCGAACCCCGGGACCCCCTACGAGCAGTACTTC,CASSPNPGTPYEQYF
TRBD1,TRBJ2-7,TRBV15,TGTGCCACCAGCAGAGAGAAACCGGGACAGGTCTACGAGCAGTACTTC,CATSREKPGQVYEQYF
TRBD1,TRBJ1-6,TRBV9,TGTGCCAGCAGCGTCGGGACAGGGGGCTCACCCCTCCACTTT,CASSVGTGGSPLHF
NA,TRBJ2-1,TRBV13,TGTGCCAGCAGCCGGACACATAGAGAGCAGTTCTTC,CASSRTHREQFF
TRBD1,TRBJ1-5,TRBV7-8,TGTGCCAGCAGCCTAGCGGACAGGCCCGGCAATCAGCCCCAGCATTTT,CASSLADRPGNQPQHF
NA,TRBJ2-3,TRBV29-1,TGCAGCGTTGGGGCCTCAGCGTCAGCAGATACGCAGTATTTT,CSVGASASADTQYF
TRBD2,TRBJ2-3,TRBV11-2,TGTGCCAGCAGCGTCGGGGGGGGAAGCACAGATACGCAGTATTTT,CASSVGGGSTDTQYF
TRBD2,TRBJ2-1,TRBV20-1,TGCAGTGCTAGAGATCGGGGCGGGGGTCTCTCCTACAATGAGCAGTTCTTC,CSARDRGGGLSYNEQFF
NA,TRBJ2-3,TRBV7-3,TGTGCCAGCAGCCGAGGCCCCTTAGATACGCAGTATTTT,CASSRGPLDTQYF
NA,TRBJ1-3,TRBV30,TGTGCCTGGACCCCTGTGACCCGGCGCGGAAACACCATATATTTT,CAWTPVTRRGNTIYF
NA,TRBJ1-1,TRBV29-1,TGCAGCGTTCAGAAATATGTTGCTGGGATTACAGGGTCTGCGAACACTGAAGCTTTCTTT,CSVQKYVAGITGSANTEAFF